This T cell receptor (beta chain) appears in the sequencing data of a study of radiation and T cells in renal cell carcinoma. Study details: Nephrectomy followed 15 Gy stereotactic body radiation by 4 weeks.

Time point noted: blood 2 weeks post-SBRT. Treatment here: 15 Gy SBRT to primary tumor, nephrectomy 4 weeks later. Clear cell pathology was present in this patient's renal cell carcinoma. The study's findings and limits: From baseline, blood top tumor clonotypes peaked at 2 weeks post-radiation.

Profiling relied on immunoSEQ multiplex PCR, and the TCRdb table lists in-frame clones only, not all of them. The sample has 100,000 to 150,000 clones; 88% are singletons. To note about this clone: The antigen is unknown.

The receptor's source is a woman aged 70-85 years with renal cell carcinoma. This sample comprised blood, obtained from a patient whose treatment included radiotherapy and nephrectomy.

The CDR3 loop reads CATSRDVGVSETQYF. As DNA, the CDR3 is TGTGCCACCAGCAGAGATGTAGGCGTTTCAGAGACCCAGTACTTC. V and J are TRBV15 and TRBJ2-5; no firm D call. The CDR3 is made up of 15 amino acids. CDR1 and CDR2 (germline): LNHNV, YYDKDF (reference sequence). The V end lost 0 bases, the J end lost 4 bases, and 12 bases lay between the germline ends.